The text below deals with one T cell receptor beta chain. This clone was detected a few times. The specificity of this receptor is unknown. There are no base qualities to consult, and no much larger clone falls within one base. This entry belongs to a study of blood T cell repertoires in COVID-19 (dated by TCRdb to 2020 to 2021). Broadly, across the study: Samples from collaborators originated in the United States, Italy and Spain and spanned both the acute and convalescent phases of COVID-19. The prospective study material was composed of cDNA or gDNA derived from T cells, B-cell-depleted T cells, or PBMCs. Subjects who had been exposed to COVID-19, were actively infected with it, or had recovered from it provided the deeply sampled blood TCRbeta repertoires that made up the dataset. The repertoires were released in a freely available public database meant as a resource for research on the immune response to SARS-CoV-2. The samples were drawn from the first 160 participants of the ongoing ImmuneRACE study and from some 1,300 subjects provided by 6 global collaborators. The sample metadata nearly always contained a de-identified subject ID, COVID-19 status, age in years and sex. Where available, HLA class I and class II types were taken from metadata supplied by the sample provider and were not determined by assay-based typing. Study-level results and caveats: The quantity of clinical and demographic metadata differed by source and by participant and was supplied without curation.

Whole blood was collected in K2EDTA tubes by collaborating institutions according to the institutions' own protocols. For TCRbeta analysis, collaborator samples were shipped as frozen whole blood, as isolated PBMCs, or as DNA extracted from either sample type. TCRbeta CDR3 regions were amplified from genomic DNA using the immunoSEQ Assay, a bias-controlled multiplex PCR. The authors processed their data as follows. Within the assay, amplification of reference gene primers was used to estimate how many nucleated cells each sample contained. To quantify the absolute abundance of each unique TCRbeta CDR3 rearrangement, sequence reads were collapsed and filtered. For each sample, productive Simpson clonality was calculated by taking the square root of Simpson's diversity index across productive rearrangements. Entries here come from immuneACCESS through TCRdb and include only in-frame sequences with V and J called. Some clones fail to appear in such tables; in the studies checked, an unresolved V gene covers under half of the shortfall, and the cause of the remainder is unknown. V, J and clone size were drawn from that table, and D and trimming were deduced from the DNA. The sample data list 190,000 or so clones, and around 84% of these were observed just once. The ten most abundant clones make up 2.7% of the sample.

The TCR sequence derives from a man in his forties or fifties with active or convalescent COVID-19. Sequencing was carried out using peripheral blood.

The CDR3: CASSPDRGVGEQYF. The DNA sequence is TGTGCCAGCAGCCCGGACAGGGGTGTGGGGGAGCAGTACTTC. The rearranged segments are TRBV2 and TRBJ2-7, with 9 bases in between that match TRBD1. Ends trimmed: V by 6 bases, J by 7 bases; bases unmatched to a gene: 10. CDR1 and CDR2 are drawn from the germline V gene: SNHLY, FYNNEI. From its cysteine to its phenylalanine, the CDR3 spans 14 amino acids. CDR3 DNA is the only sequence kept; it has 42 bases, read in frame from the first base.